The TCR beta chain under discussion was sequenced for a study of T cell responses to AZD1222 COVID-19 vaccine. Across the study: The study pooled second doses at about 4 or about 12 weeks. General observations from the study: The sample set comprised mostly white British donors with more females, and clonal diversity was possibly underestimated. Repertoire sampling occurred only after the peak T cell response.

The table came from immunoSEQ multiplex PCR; TCRdb's copy has only in-frame clones and leaves some out. The table has 95,000 to 150,000 clones, roughly 90% seen once. This CDR3 region has 15 residues. V was shortened by 0 bases and J by 4 bases, with 10 bases between the two germline ends. The germline V gene has CDR1 WNHNN and CDR2 SYGVQD (reference sequence). In regard to this clone: The antigen is not known.

This sequence originates from an adult in good health. The rearrangement joins TRBV10-1 to TRBJ1-5, with D unresolved. The sample consisted of peripheral blood, taken on day 0 of AZD1222 vaccination. The CDR3, as DNA: TGCGCCAGCAGTGAGTCCCACGAGGGTAATCAGCCCCAGCATTTT. Encoded protein: CASSESHEGNQPQHF.